The present entry profiles one TCR beta chain with its context. The repertoire was sequenced with immunoSEQ multiplex PCR; TCRdb's copy has only in-frame clones and lacks some. This sample has roughly 70,000 clones, with about 85% found just once. The data were obtained in a study of OX40 agonist ivuxolimab in advanced cancers. Study information: An anti-OX40 (CD134) antibody with agonistic activity, ivuxolimab, was administered to patients.

Cycle 7 day 1, cycle 4 day 1, and baseline were the timepoints at which blood was sampled. V shed 2 bases and J shed 4 bases, with 11 bases lying between them. The length of the CDR3 is 14 residues. Germline V gene lookup returns CDR1 SGHTA and CDR2 FQGNSA. The clonotype comes from an adult with an advanced solid tumor such as melanoma, head and neck, liver or kidney cancer. The chain joins TRBV7-2 to TRBJ1-2; D perhaps matches TRBD1 (5 bases). The sequencing used CD4+ or CD8+ T cells sorted from blood, collected in a trial of the OX40 agonist ivuxolimab. CDR3 sequence reads: CASSLIRDPYGYTF. For the CDR3, the DNA is TGTGCCAGCAGCTTAATCAGGGACCCCTATGGCTACACCTTC.